Presented here are 15 T cell receptor beta chains from one specimen sequenced in a study of post-analysis software for immune sequencing data. Study conclusions and caveats: Roughly 5 TRBV segments occurring more often in patients than controls included TRBV5-6, TRBV5-1 and TRBV20-1.

Researchers reported that TCR beta cDNA libraries carried unique molecular identifiers. Using its own MiXCR run on the PCR reads, TCRdb lists one record per CDR3 protein. The repertoire holds a few hundred thousand distinct CDR3 sequences, with around 33% as singletons. The antigens of these receptors remain unknown. The material sequenced was blood. These receptors all stem from a girl aged 10 to 17 with multiple sclerosis.

The chain recombines TRBV7-2 with TRBJ1-1; unclear D gene. The V end was cut by 1 base, the J end by 6 bases, with 6 bases between. The CDR3 length is 12 residues. Germline V gives CDR1 SGHTA, CDR2 FQGNSA. CDR3 DNA: TGTGCCAGCAGCTTAGATTTGCCTGAAGCTTTCTTT. Protein product: CASSLDLPEAFF.

This clonotype was counted a few times. The rearrangement joins TRBV4-2 to TRBJ2-5; TRBD2 is a possible D gene (6 bases). Gene TRBJ2-7 matches the end of the DNA better, so the J call may be wrong. The CDR3 is 16 amino acids. Germline CDR1 and CDR2: LGHNA and YNFKEQ. CDR3 sequence (DNA): TGTGCCAGCAGCCAAGAGAGACTAGGGAGCCTCGGCGAGCAGTACTTC. It encodes CASSQERLGSLGEQYF.

V and J are TRBV9 and TRBJ2-7; D not certain. Germline-derived CDR1 and CDR2 are SGDLS and YYNGEE. Trimming took 1 base from V and 3 from J, leaving 11 bases between them. This CDR3 comprises 14 residues. CDR3 protein: CASSVTSSGYEQYF. The CDR3 region has the DNA TGTGCCAGCAGCGTAACCAGTTCGGGCTACGAGCAGTACTTC.

The chain combines TRBV27 with TRBJ1-2, with a weak D call TRBD1 (6 bases). This CDR3 spans 19 amino acids. Trimming took off 5 bases at V and 8 bases at J, with 33 bases between the two ends. The germline CDR1 and CDR2 sequences are MNHEY and SMNVEV (reference sequence). CDR3 loop: CASSPYDPGTLNAAGGYTF. In nucleotides, the CDR3 is TGTGCCAGCAGTCCCTACGACCCCGGGACACTTAACGCCGCGGGGGGCTACACCTTC.

As concerns this clonotype: At one of its ends the junction is not consistent with the germline gene, which may arise from a read error. The chain employs TRBV29-1 and TRBJ2-6, with TRBD2 matching over 7 bases. Germline assignment: CDR1 SQVTM and CDR2 ANQGSEA. This CDR3 comprises 16 residues. The CDR3 is CSVLGEGSSGANVRTF. In DNA, the CDR3 is TGCAGCGTCTTAGGGGAGGGAAGCTCTGGGGCCAACGTCCGGACTTTC.

This clonotype was counted a few times. This rearrangement joins TRBV5-1 to TRBJ1-1, with D perhaps matching TRBD1 (6 bases). Per the germline V gene, CDR1 is SGHRS and CDR2 is YFSETQ. Between the trimmed V and J ends, which lost 4 bases and 4 bases, there was a span of 11 bases. This CDR3 contains 13 residues. CDR3 sequence (DNA): TGCGCCAGCAGCCAGGGGAGGGGCACTGAAGCTTTCTTT. Translating it yields CASSQGRGTEAFF.

This clonotype was observed a few times. V gene TRBV12-3 or TRBV12-4 combines with J gene TRBJ2-4, with 7 bases matching TRBD1. The CDR3 is 17 amino acids. Losses at the gene ends were 5 bases for V and 3 bases for J; bases not matched to a gene: 13. The CDR3 loop is CASSDPTGTFGKNIQYF. The CDR3, as DNA: TGTGCCAGCAGTGACCCGACAGGGACCTTTGGCAAAAACATTCAGTACTTC.

The genes are TRBV7-9 and TRBJ1-1, with a weak D call TRBD1 (6 bases). The germline CDR1 and CDR2 sequences are SEHNR and FQNEAQ (reference sequence). Trimming stripped 4 bases from V and 5 bases from J, with 20 bases between. This CDR3 contains 16 residues. The CDR3 here is CASSSSGGAESTEAFF. The CDR3 DNA follows: TGTGCCAGCAGCTCCTCGGGGGGCGCGGAAAGTACTGAAGCTTTCTTT.

The CDR3 loop is CASQRSRDEAFF. The CDR3 DNA is TGTGCCAGCCAACGATCCCGGGACGAAGCTTTCTTT. V usage is TRBV6-5 and J usage is TRBJ1-1, with D tentatively TRBD1 (5 bases). Germline V gives CDR1 MNHEY, CDR2 SVGAGI. V was cut by 8 bases and J by 8 bases, with 15 bases left in between. CDR3 length: 12 amino acids.

Concerning this clonotype: The junction and the germline gene differ at one end; a read error may be behind it. The chain links TRBV20-1 to TRBJ1-5; perhaps TRBD1 as D (5 bases). The CDR3 sequence is 13 residues long. The germline V gene has CDR1 DFQATT and CDR2 SNEGSKA (reference sequence). As DNA, the CDR3 is TGCAGTACTAGGAGGGGCCACAATCAGCCCCAGCATTTT. Protein product: CSTRRGHNQPQHF.

The chain is built from TRBV4-3 and TRBJ2-5; D is unresolved. V was pared by 3 bases and J by 1 base, with 3 bases between. Germline loops: CDR1 LGHNA, CDR2 YSLEER. There are 12 residues in the CDR3. The CDR3 loop is CASSHGQETQYF. The CDR3 nucleotides are TGCGCCAGCAGCCACGGCCAAGAGACCCAGTACTTC.

The chain recombines TRBV12-3 or TRBV12-4 with TRBJ1-1; unclear D gene. The CDR3 contains 15 residues. Deletions cut 4 bases from V and 3 bases from J, with 15 bases between. In DNA form, the CDR3 reads TGTGCCAGCAGTTCCCCACTGTGGGGAGACACTGAAGCTTTCTTT. It codes for CASSSPLWGDTEAFF.

This clonotype was observed a handful of times. The CDR3 nucleotides are TGTGCCAGCAGCCAAGAGCGGGGGGCCCCTTCGGGGGAGACCCAGTACTTC. It translates to CASSQERGAPSGETQYF. The chain combines TRBV3-1 with TRBJ2-7, with 8 bases matching TRBD2. The better agreement between TRBJ2-5 and the DNA end casts doubt on the J call. The V gene's germline CDR1 is LGHDT and CDR2 YNNKEL (reference sequence). This CDR3 region has 17 residues.

The chain employs TRBV7-2 and TRBJ2-3, with TRBD1 matching over 9 bases. The CDR3 has 17 residues. Germline V lookup: CDR1 SGHTA, CDR2 FQGNSA. V was pared by 3 bases and J by 5 bases, with 12 bases of the junction left unmatched. In DNA form, the CDR3 reads TGTGCCAGCAGCTTCCGAGGGGGGACAGGGAATGTAGATACGCAGTATTTT. Translation gives CASSFRGGTGNVDTQYF.

This clonotype showed up just a few times. The chain employs TRBV3-1 and TRBJ2-3; TRBD2 matches at 7 bases. The CDR3 is 15 amino acids. Losses at the gene ends were 4 bases for V and 1 base for J; bases not matched to a gene: 5. The V gene's germline CDR1 is LGHDT and CDR2 YNNKEL (reference sequence). In DNA form, the CDR3 reads TGTGCCAGCAGCCTCGGACTAGGCCGCACAGATACGCAGTATTTT. Translated, it gives CASSLGLGRTDTQYF.